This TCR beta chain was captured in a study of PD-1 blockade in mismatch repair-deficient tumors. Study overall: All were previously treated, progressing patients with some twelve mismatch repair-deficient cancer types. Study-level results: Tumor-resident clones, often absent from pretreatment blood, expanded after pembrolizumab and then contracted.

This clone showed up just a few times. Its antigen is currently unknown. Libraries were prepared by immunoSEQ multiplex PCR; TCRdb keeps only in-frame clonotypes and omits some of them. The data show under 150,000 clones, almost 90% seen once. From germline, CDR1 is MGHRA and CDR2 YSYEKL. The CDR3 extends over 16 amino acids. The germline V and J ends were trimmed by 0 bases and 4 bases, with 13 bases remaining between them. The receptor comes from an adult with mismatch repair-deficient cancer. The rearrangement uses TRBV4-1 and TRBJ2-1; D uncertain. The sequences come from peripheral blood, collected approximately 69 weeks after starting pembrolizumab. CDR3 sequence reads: CASSQEFSQWYNEQFF. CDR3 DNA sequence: TGCGCCAGCAGCCAAGAGTTCAGTCAATGGTACAATGAGCAGTTCTTC.